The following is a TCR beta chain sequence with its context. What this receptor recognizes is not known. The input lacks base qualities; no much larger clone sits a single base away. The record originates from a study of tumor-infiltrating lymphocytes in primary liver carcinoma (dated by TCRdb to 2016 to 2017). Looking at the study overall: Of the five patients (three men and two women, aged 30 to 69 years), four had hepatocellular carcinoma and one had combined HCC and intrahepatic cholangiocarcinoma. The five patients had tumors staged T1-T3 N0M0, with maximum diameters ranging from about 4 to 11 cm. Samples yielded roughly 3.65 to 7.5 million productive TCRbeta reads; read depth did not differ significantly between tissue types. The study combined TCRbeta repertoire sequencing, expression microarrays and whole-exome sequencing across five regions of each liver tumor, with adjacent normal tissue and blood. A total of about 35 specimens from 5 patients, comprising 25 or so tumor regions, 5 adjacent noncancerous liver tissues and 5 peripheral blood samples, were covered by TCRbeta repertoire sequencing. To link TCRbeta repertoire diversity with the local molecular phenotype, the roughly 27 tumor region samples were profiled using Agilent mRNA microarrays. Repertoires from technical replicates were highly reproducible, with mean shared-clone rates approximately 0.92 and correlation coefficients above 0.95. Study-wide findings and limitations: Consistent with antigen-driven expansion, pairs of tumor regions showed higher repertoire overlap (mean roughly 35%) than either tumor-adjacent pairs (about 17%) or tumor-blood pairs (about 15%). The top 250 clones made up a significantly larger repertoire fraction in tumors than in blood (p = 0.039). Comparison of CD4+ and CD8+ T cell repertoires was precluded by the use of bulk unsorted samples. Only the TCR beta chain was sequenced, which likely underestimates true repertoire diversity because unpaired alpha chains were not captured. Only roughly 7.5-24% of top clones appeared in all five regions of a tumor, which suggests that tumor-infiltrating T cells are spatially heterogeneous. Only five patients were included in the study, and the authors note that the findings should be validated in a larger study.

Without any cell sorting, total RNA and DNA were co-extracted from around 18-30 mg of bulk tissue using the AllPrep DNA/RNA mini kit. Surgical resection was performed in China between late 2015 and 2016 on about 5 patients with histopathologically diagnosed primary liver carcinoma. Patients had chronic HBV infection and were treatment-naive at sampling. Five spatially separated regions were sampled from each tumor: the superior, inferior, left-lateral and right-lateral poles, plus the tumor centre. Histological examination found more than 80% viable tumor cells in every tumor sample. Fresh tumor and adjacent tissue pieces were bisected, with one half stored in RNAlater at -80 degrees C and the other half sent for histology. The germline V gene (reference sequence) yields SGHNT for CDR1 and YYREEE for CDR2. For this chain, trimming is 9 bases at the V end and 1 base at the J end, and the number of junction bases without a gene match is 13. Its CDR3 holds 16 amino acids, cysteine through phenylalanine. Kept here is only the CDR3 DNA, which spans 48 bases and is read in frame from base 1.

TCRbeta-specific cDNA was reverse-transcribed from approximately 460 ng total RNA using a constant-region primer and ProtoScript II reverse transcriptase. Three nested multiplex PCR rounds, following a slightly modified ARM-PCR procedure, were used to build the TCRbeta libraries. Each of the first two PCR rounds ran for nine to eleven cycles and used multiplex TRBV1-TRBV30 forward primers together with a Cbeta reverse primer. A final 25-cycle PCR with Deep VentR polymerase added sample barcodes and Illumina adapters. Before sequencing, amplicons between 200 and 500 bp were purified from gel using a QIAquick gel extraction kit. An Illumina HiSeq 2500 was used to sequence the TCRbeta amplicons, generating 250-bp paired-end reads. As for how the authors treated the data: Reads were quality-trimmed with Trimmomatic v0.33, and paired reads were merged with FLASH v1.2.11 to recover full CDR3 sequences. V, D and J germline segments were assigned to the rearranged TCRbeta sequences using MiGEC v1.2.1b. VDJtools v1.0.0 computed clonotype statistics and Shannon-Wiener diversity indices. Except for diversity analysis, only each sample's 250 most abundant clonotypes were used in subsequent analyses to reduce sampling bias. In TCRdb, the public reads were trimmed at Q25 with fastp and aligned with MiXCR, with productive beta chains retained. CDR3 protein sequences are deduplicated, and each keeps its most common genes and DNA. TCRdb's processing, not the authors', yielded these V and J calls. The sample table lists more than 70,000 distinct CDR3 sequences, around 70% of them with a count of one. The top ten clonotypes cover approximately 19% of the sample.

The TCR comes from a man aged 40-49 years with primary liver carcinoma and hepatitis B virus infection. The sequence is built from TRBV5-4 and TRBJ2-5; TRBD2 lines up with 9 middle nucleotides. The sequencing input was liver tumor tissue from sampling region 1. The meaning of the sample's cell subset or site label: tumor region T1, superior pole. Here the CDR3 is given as CANSPARLAAQETQYF. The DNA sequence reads TGTGCCAACAGTCCGGCCCGACTAGCGGCCCAAGAGACCCAGTACTTC.